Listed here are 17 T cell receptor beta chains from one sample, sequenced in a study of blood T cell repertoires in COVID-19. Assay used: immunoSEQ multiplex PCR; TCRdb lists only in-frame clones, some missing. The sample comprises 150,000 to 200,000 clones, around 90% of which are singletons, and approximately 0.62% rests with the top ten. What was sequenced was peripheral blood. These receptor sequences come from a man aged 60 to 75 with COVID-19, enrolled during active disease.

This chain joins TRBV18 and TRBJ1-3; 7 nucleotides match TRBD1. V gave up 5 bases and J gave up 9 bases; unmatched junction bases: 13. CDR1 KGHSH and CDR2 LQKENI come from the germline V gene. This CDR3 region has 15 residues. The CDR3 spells CASSSRDSPSITIYF. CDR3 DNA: TGTGCCAGCTCATCAAGGGACAGTCCCTCGATCACCATATATTTT.

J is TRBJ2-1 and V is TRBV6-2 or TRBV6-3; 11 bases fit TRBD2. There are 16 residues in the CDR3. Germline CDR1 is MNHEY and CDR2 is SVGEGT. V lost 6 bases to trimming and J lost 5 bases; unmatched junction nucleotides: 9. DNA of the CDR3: TGTGCCAGCAGCGACGAGACTAGCGGGACAAACAATGAGCAGTTCTTC. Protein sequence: CASSDETSGTNNEQFF.

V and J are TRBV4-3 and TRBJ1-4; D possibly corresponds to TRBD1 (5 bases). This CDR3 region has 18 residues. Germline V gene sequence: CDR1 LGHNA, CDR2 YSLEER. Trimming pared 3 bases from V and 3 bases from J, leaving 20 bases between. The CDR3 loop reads CASSQVIWGRMANEKLFF. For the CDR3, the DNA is TGCGCCAGCAGCCAGGTGATTTGGGGGAGGATGGCTAATGAAAAACTGTTTTTT.

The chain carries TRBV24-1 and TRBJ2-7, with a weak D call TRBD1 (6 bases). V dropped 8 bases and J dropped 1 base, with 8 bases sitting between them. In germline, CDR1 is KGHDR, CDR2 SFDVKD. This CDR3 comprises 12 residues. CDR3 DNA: TGTGCCACCAAGGACAGTTCCTACGAGCAGTACTTC. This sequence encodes CATKDSSYEQYF.

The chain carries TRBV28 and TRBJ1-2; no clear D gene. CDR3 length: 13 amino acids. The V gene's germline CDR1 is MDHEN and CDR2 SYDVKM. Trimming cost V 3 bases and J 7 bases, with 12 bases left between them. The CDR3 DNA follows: TGTGCCAGCAGTTTTTTACTTTCTGGTGGCTACACCTTC. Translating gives CASSFLLSGGYTF.

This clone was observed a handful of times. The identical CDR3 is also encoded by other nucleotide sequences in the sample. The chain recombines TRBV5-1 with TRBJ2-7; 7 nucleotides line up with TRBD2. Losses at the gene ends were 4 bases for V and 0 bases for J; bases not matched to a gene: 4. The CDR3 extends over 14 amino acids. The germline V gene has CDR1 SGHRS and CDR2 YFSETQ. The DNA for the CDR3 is TGCGCCAGCAGCCTGGGGGGGGACTCCTACGAGCAGTACTTC. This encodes CASSLGGDSYEQYF.

CDR3 bases: TGTGCCAGCTCACCACCGGGACACCCTTACAATGAGCAGTTCTTC. Translating gives CASSPPGHPYNEQFF. The gene calls are TRBV18 and TRBJ2-1, with a possible D match to TRBD1 (6 bases). Trimming removed 0 bases at V and 4 bases at J, with 10 bases between. The CDR3 is 15 amino acids. CDR1 is KGHSH, CDR2 LQKENI, per germline.

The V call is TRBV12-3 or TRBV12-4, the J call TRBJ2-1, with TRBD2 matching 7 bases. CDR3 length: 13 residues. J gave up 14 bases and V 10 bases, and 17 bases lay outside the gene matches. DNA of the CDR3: TGTGCCACCGCGCTGAGCGGGGACCCAAGGGAGTTCTTC. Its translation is CATALSGDPREFF.

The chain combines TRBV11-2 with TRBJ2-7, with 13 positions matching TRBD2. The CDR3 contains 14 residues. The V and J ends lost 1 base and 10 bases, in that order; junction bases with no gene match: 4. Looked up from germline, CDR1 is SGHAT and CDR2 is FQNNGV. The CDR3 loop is CASSLGLAGGPQYF. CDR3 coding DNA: TGTGCCAGCAGCTTAGGACTAGCGGGAGGCCCCCAGTACTTC.

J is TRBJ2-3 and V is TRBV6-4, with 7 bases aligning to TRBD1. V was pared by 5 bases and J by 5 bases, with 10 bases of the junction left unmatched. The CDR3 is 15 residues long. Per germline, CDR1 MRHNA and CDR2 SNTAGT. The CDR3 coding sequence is TGTGCCAGCAGTCCAAGACAGGGCGGTGTAGATACGCAGTATTTT. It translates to CASSPRQGGVDTQYF.

This CDR3 is CASSAGQLNEKLFF. The CDR3 nucleotides are TGTGCCAGCAGCGCGGGACAGCTAAATGAAAAACTGTTTTTT. The chain joins TRBV3-1 (or the pseudogene TRBV3-2) to TRBJ1-4, with 7 bases lining up with TRBD1. The CDR3 has 14 residues. Trimming took 5 bases from V and 5 from J; bases not matched to a gene: 5. The germline CDR1 and CDR2 sequences are LGHDT and YNNKEL (reference sequence).

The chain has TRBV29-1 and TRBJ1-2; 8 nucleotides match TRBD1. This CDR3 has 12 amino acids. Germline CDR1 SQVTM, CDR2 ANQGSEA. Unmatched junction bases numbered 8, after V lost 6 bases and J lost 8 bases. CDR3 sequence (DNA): TGCAGCGTGTCCGGGACAGGAGGAGGCTACACCTTC. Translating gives CSVSGTGGGYTF.

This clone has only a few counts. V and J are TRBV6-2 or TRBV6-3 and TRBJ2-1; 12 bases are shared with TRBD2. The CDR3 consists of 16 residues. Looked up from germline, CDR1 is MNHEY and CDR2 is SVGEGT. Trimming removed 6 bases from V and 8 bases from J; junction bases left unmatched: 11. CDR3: CASSPRLAGARDEQFF. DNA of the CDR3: TGTGCCAGCAGCCCTCGACTAGCGGGGGCCAGGGATGAGCAGTTCTTC.

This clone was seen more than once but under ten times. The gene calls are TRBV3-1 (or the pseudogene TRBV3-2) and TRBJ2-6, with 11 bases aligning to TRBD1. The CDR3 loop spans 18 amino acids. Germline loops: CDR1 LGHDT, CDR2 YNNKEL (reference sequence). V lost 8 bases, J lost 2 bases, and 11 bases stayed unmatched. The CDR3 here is CASGGLGQGAAGANVLTF. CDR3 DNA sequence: TGTGCCAGCGGGGGTCTTGGACAGGGGGCCGCTGGGGCCAACGTCCTGACTTTC.

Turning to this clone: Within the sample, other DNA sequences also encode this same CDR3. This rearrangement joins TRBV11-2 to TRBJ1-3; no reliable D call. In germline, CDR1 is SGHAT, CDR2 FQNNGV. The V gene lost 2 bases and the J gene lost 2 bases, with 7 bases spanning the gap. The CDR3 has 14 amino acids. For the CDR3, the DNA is TGTGCCAGCAGCTTACGCGGTCCTGGAAACACCATATATTTT. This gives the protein CASSLRGPGNTIYF.

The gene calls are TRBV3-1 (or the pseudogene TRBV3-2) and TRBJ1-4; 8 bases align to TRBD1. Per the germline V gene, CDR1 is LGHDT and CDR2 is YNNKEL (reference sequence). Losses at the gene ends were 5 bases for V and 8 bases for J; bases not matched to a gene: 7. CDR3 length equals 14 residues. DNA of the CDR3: TGTGCCAGCAGCGCGGCGGGACAGGCCGAAAAACTGTTTTTT. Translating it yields CASSAAGQAEKLFF.

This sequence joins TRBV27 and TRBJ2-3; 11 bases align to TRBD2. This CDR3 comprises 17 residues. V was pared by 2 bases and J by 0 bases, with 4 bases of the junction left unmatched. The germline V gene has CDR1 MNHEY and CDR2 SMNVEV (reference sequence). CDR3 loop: CASSLPRLAGSTDTQYF. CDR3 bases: TGTGCCAGCAGTTTACCCCGACTAGCGGGGAGCACAGATACGCAGTATTTT.